This is a list of T cell receptor beta chains from one sample in a study of blood T cells in healthy people across ages. TCRdb re-analysed the 5' RACE reads in MiXCR, keeping a single row per CDR3 protein. The sample yields about 640,000 distinct CDR3 sequences, approximately 30% seen once. Material: blood. These receptors were obtained from a woman aged 80 or older in good health. Both conserved end residues are part of each CDR3. A D gene is named only where the DNA matches it firmly. Size is omitted from some rows. Given values are once, few, many or a class for expanded clones.

D gene: -
V gene: TRBV7-9
J gene: TRBJ2-1
CDR3 length: 15
clone size: many
CDR3 DNA: TGTGCCAGCAGCTTGGGCTCGAAGGGCAGGGAGGAGCAGTTCTTC
CDR3 protein: CASSLGSKGREEQFF

D gene: -
V gene: TRBV3-1
J gene: TRBJ1-5
CDR3 length: 15
clone size: few
CDR3 DNA: TGTGCCAGCAGCCAAGATTTGACACTACACCAGCCCCAGCATTTT
CDR3 protein: CASSQDLTLHQPQHF

D gene: -
V gene: TRBV5-4
J gene: TRBJ2-7
CDR3 length: 14
clone size: -
CDR3 DNA: TGTGCCAGCAGCTTGCAGGGTTTAAGCTACGAGCAGTACTTC
CDR3 protein: CASSLQGLSYEQYF

D gene: -
V gene: TRBV12-3/TRBV12-4
J gene: TRBJ2-1
CDR3 length: 15
clone size: -
CDR3 DNA: TGTGCTAGCAGTTTCAGTAGCGGATCCCCCAATGAGCAGTTCTTC
CDR3 protein: CASSFSSGSPNEQFF

D gene: -
V gene: TRBV12-3/TRBV12-4
J gene: TRBJ2-3
CDR3 length: 12
clone size: -
CDR3 DNA: TGTGCCAGCAGTACCCCTCGTTTAACGCAGTATTTT
CDR3 protein: CASSTPRLTQYF

D gene: -
V gene: TRBV7-2
J gene: TRBJ1-5
CDR3 length: 12
clone size: many
CDR3 DNA: TGTGCCAGCCGCTCTGAAATGCAGCCCCAGCATTTT
CDR3 protein: CASRSEMQPQHF

D gene: TRBD2
V gene: TRBV5-1
J gene: TRBJ2-3
CDR3 length: 18
clone size: -
CDR3 DNA: TGCGCCAGCAGCTTGGATCCAAGCGGACTAGGAGGGTCAGATACGCAGTATTTT
CDR3 protein: CASSLDPSGLGGSDTQYF

D gene: -
V gene: TRBV12-3/TRBV12-4
J gene: TRBJ1-2
CDR3 length: 13
clone size: -
CDR3 DNA: TGTGCCAGCAGTTTAGTGGCGGGGGATGGCTACACCTTC
CDR3 protein: CASSLVAGDGYTF

D gene: -
V gene: TRBV20-1
J gene: TRBJ2-5
CDR3 length: 14
clone size: once
CDR3 DNA: TGCAGTGCTAGTTCCGAGGGGAGCCAAGAGACCCAGTACTTC
CDR3 protein: CSASSEGSQETQYF

D gene: TRBD1
V gene: TRBV5-1
J gene: TRBJ1-1
CDR3 length: 18
clone size: -
CDR3 DNA: TGCGCCAGCAGCTTGGCAGCCGGGACAGGGGGCAGGAGCACTGAAGCTTTCTTT
CDR3 protein: CASSLAAGTGGRSTEAFF

D gene: -
V gene: TRBV5-8
J gene: TRBJ2-7
CDR3 length: 14
clone size: many
CDR3 DNA: TGTGCCAGCAGCTTGGGCCCTCACAGGGACGAGCAGTACTTC
CDR3 protein: CASSLGPHRDEQYF

D gene: -
V gene: TRBV9
J gene: TRBJ1-1
CDR3 length: 16
clone size: -
CDR3 DNA: TGTGCCAGCAGCTCCCACCCGACAGGACTGAACACTGAAGCTTTCTTT
CDR3 protein: CASSSHPTGLNTEAFF

D gene: TRBD1
V gene: TRBV6-6
J gene: TRBJ2-7
CDR3 length: 14
clone size: many
CDR3 DNA: TGTGCCAGCAGTCAGACGACAGGGTCCGCCGAGCAGTACTTC
CDR3 protein: CASSQTTGSAEQYF

D gene: TRBD1
V gene: TRBV7-9
J gene: TRBJ1-2
CDR3 length: 15
clone size: few
CDR3 DNA: TGTGCCAGCAGCTCGAGGGGACAGCCCAACTATGGCTACACCTTC
CDR3 protein: CASSSRGQPNYGYTF

D gene: TRBD1
V gene: TRBV19
J gene: TRBJ1-1
CDR3 length: 14
clone size: -
CDR3 DNA: TGTGCCACCTCGGTACAGGGGCTTTCAACTGAAGCTTTCTTT
CDR3 protein: CATSVQGLSTEAFF

D gene: TRBD1
V gene: TRBV9
J gene: TRBJ1-5
CDR3 length: 15
clone size: -
CDR3 DNA: TGTGCCAGCAGCGTGGGGGACAGAGTAGATCAGCCCCAGCATTTT
CDR3 protein: CASSVGDRVDQPQHF

D gene: -
V gene: TRBV4-3
J gene: TRBJ2-3
CDR3 length: 16
clone size: many
CDR3 DNA: TGCGCCAGCAGCCAAGACGGAGTAGCGTCCGCAGATACGCAGTATTTT
CDR3 protein: CASSQDGVASADTQYF

D gene: -
V gene: TRBV7-9
J gene: TRBJ2-3
CDR3 length: 13
clone size: many
CDR3 DNA: TGTGCCAGCAGACCAGCTGGGCTGGATACGCAGTATTTT
CDR3 protein: CASRPAGLDTQYF

D gene: TRBD1
V gene: TRBV15
J gene: TRBJ1-6
CDR3 length: 15
clone size: many
CDR3 DNA: TGTGCCACCAGCACAGGGACAGCTTATAATTCACCCCTCCACTTT
CDR3 protein: CATSTGTAYNSPLHF

D gene: -
V gene: TRBV10-3
J gene: TRBJ1-1
CDR3 length: 17
clone size: -
CDR3 DNA: TGTGCCATCAGTGAGGGGAGGCAACTGGGGGAGAACACTGAAGCTTTCTTT
CDR3 protein: CAISEGRQLGENTEAFF

D gene: TRBD1
V gene: TRBV2
J gene: TRBJ1-4
CDR3 length: 14
clone size: few
CDR3 DNA: TGTGCCAGCAGCGCGGACAGGATAAGTGAAAAACTGTTTTTT
CDR3 protein: CASSADRISEKLFF

D gene: -
V gene: TRBV20-1
J gene: TRBJ2-1
CDR3 length: 11
clone size: many
CDR3 DNA: TGCAGTGCTAGTTTTCACAATGAGCAGTTCTTC
CDR3 protein: CSASFHNEQFF

D gene: -
V gene: TRBV7-2
J gene: TRBJ2-3
CDR3 length: 14
clone size: -
CDR3 DNA: TGTGCCAGCAGCTTAGCTGGAAAAGCCGATACGCAGTATTTT
CDR3 protein: CASSLAGKADTQYF

D gene: -
V gene: TRBV30
J gene: TRBJ1-4
CDR3 length: 11
clone size: -
CDR3 DNA: TGTGCCTGGAGTGTGAAACAGACGGTCTTTTTT
CDR3 protein: CAWSVKQTVFF

D gene: -
V gene: TRBV20-1
J gene: TRBJ2-7
CDR3 length: 15
clone size: once
CDR3 DNA: TGCAGTGCTAGAGATAGTGGGACGGCCACCTACGAGCAGTACTTC
CDR3 protein: CSARDSGTATYEQYF

D gene: -
V gene: TRBV6-6
J gene: TRBJ1-6
CDR3 length: 17
clone size: few
CDR3 DNA: TGTGCCAGCAGTTACGGTCCACAACGAACGCTCGATTCACCCCTCCACTTT
CDR3 protein: CASSYGPQRTLDSPLHF

D gene: TRBD2
V gene: TRBV10-3
J gene: TRBJ2-5
CDR3 length: 17
clone size: many
CDR3 DNA: TGTGCCATCAGTCGACTAGCGGGGGGTCAGTACCAAGAGACCCAGTACTTC
CDR3 protein: CAISRLAGGQYQETQYF

D gene: TRBD1
V gene: TRBV7-9
J gene: TRBJ1-6
CDR3 length: 16
clone size: many
CDR3 DNA: TGTGCCAGCAGCTTTAACTCCGGGACAGGGAATTCACCCCTCCACTTT
CDR3 protein: CASSFNSGTGNSPLHF

D gene: TRBD1
V gene: TRBV29-1
J gene: TRBJ1-2
CDR3 length: 12
clone size: few
CDR3 DNA: TGCAGCAGGGGGGACAGGGGGAAAGGCTACACCTTC
CDR3 protein: CSRGDRGKGYTF

D gene: -
V gene: TRBV6-2/TRBV6-3
J gene: TRBJ2-1
CDR3 length: 16
clone size: many
CDR3 DNA: TGTGCCAGCAGTTACTCAAGGGGGGATCCCAACAATGAGCAGTTCTTC
CDR3 protein: CASSYSRGDPNNEQFF

D gene: TRBD2
V gene: TRBV2
J gene: TRBJ2-2
CDR3 length: 13
clone size: few
CDR3 DNA: TGTGCCGGGCGGGGGACCTACACCGGGGAGCTGTTTTTT
CDR3 protein: CAGRGTYTGELFF

D gene: -
V gene: TRBV28
J gene: TRBJ2-7
CDR3 length: 15
clone size: few
CDR3 DNA: TGTGCCAGCAGTTACCCCGGGGTCCGATCCTACGAGCAGTACTTC
CDR3 protein: CASSYPGVRSYEQYF

D gene: -
V gene: TRBV5-4
J gene: TRBJ2-7
CDR3 length: 14
clone size: -
CDR3 DNA: TGTGCCAGCAGCTTGGTAGGACAGACCCTTGGGCAGTACTTC
CDR3 protein: CASSLVGQTLGQYF

D gene: -
V gene: TRBV20-1
J gene: TRBJ1-5
CDR3 length: 16
clone size: once
CDR3 DNA: TGCAGTGCTAGAGTATCCCCGGTTTTGCTCAATCAGCCCCAGCATTTT
CDR3 protein: CSARVSPVLLNQPQHF

D gene: -
V gene: TRBV5-1
J gene: TRBJ1-1
CDR3 length: 15
clone size: many
CDR3 DNA: TGCGCCAGCAGCTTGGTTTCCCCAATGAACACTGAAGCTTTCTTT
CDR3 protein: CASSLVSPMNTEAFF